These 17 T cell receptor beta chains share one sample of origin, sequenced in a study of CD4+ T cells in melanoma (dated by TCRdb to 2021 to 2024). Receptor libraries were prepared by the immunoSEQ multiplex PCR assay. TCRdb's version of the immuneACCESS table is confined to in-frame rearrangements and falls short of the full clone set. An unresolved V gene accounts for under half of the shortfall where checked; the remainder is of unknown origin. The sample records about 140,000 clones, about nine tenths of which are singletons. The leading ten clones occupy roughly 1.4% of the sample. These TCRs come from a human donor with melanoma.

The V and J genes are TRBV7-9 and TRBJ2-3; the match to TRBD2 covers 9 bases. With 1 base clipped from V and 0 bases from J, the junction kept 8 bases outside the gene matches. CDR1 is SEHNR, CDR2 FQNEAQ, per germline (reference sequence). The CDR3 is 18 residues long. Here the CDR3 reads CASSLGGLAGPSTDTQYF. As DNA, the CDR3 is TGTGCCAGCAGCTTAGGGGGACTAGCTGGCCCTAGCACAGATACGCAGTATTTT.

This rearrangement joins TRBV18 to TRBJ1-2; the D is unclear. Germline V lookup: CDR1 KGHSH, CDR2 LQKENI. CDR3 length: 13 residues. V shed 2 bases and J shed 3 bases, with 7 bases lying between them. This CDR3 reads CASSPTRDYGYTF. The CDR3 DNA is TGTGCCAGCTCACCAACCAGAGACTATGGCTACACCTTC.

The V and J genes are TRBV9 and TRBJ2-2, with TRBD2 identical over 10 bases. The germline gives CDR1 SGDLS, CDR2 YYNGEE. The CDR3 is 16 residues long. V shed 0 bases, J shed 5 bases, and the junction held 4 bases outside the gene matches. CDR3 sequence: CASSVAAGGLTGELFF. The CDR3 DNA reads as TGTGCCAGCAGCGTAGCAGCGGGGGGGTTAACCGGGGAGCTGTTTTTT.

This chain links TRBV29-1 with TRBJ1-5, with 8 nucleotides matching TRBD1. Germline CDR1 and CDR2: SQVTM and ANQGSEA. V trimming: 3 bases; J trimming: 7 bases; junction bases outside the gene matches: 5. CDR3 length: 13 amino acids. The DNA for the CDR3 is TGCAGCGTTGAGGACAGGGCAGGACAGCCCCAGCATTTT. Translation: CSVEDRAGQPQHF.

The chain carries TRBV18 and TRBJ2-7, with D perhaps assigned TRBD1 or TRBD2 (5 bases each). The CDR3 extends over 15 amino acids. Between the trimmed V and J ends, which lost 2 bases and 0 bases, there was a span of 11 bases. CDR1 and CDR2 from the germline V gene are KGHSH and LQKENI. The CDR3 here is CASSPRAGTSYEQYF. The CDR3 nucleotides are TGTGCCAGCTCACCAAGGGCAGGGACCTCCTACGAGCAGTACTTC.

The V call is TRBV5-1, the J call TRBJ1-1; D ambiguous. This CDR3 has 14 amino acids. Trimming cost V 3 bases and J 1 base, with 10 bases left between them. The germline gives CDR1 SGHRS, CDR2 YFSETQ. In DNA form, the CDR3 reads TGCGCCAGCAGCTCCCATCCGCCGAACACTGAAGCTTTCTTT. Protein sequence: CASSSHPPNTEAFF.

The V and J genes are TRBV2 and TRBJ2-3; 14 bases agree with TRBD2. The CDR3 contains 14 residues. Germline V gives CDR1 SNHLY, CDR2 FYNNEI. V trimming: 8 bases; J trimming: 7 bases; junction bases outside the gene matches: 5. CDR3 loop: CASRGLAGANTQYF. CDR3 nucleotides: TGTGCCAGCCGGGGACTAGCGGGGGCCAATACGCAGTATTTT.

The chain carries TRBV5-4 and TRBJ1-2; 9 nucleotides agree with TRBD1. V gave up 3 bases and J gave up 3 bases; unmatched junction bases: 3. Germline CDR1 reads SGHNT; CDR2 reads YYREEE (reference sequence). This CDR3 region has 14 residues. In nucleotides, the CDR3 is TGTGCCAGCAGCTCCGGGACAGGGCACTATGGCTACACCTTC. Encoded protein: CASSSGTGHYGYTF.

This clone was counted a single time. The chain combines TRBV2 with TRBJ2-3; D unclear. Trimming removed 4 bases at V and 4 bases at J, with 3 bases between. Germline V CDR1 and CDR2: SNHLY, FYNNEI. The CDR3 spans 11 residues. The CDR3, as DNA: TGTGCCAGCAGTGGCGCAGATACGCAGTATTTT. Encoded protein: CASSGADTQYF.

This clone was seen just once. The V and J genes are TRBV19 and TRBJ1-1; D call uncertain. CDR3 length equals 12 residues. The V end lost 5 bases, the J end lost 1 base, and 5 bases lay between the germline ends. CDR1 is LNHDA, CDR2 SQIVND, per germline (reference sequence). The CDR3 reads CASSGPNTEAFF. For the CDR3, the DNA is TGTGCCAGTAGTGGGCCGAACACTGAAGCTTTCTTT. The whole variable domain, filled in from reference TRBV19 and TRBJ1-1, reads DGGITQSPKYLFRKEGQNVTLSCEQNLNHDAMYWYRQDPGQGLRLIYYSQIVNDFQKGDIAEGYSVSREKKESFPLTVTSAQKNPTAFYLCASSGPNTEAFFGQGTRLTVV.

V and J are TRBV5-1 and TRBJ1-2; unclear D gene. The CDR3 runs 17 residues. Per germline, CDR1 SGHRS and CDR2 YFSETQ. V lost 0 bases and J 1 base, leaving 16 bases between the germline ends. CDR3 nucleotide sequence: TGCGCCAGCAGCTTGGCGCCAGGTCGAAACAGTAACTATGGCTACACCTTC. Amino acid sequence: CASSLAPGRNSNYGYTF.

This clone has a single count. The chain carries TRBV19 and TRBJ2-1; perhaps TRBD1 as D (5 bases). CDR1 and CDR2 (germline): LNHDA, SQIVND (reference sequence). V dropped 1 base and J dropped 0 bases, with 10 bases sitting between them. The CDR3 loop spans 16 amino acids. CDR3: CASSIVGQGSYNEQFF. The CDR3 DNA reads TGTGCCAGTAGTATAGTGGGCCAGGGCTCCTACAATGAGCAGTTCTTC.

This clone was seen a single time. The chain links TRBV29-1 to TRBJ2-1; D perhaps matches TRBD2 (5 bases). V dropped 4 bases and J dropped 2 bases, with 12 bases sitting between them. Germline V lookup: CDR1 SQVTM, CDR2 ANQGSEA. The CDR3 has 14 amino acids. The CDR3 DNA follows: TGCAGCGTTGGAACACTAGAGGCCTACAATGAGCAGTTCTTC. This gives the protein CSVGTLEAYNEQFF.

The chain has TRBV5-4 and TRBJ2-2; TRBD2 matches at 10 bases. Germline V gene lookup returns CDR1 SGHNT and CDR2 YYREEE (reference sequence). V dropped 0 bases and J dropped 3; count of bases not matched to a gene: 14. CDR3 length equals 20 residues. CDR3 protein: CASSLGTSGSASRYTGELFF. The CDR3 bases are TGTGCCAGCAGCTTGGGGACTAGCGGTTCCGCTTCTAGGTACACCGGGGAGCTGTTTTTT.

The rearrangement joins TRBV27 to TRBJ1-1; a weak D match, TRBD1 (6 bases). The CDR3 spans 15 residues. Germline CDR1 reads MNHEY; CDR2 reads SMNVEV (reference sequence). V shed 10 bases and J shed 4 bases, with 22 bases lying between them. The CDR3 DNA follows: TGTGCCACACTCCTAGGGGGTAGCAGTGGCACTGAAGCTTTCTTT. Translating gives CATLLGGSSGTEAFF.

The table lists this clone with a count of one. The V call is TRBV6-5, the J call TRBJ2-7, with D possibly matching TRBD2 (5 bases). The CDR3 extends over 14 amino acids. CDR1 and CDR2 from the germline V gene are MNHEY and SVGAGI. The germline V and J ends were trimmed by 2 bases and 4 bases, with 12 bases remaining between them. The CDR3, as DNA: TGTGCCAGCAGTTACGAGGGTTTTAATTACGAGCAGTACTTC. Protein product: CASSYEGFNYEQYF.

The CDR3 spells CASQSGTGDQPQHF. In nucleotides, the CDR3 is TGTGCCAGCCAGTCCGGGACAGGGGATCAGCCCCAGCATTTT. The chain joins TRBV18 to TRBJ1-5; 10 bases agree with TRBD1. The CDR3 has 14 amino acids. CDR1 is KGHSH, CDR2 LQKENI, per germline. The junction had 6 bases not matched to a gene; V was cut back by 8 bases and J by 5 bases.